The 11 T cell receptor beta chains reported below all come from one sample, sequenced in a study of cytomegalovirus exposure and HLA in healthy donors (dated by TCRdb to the late 2010s). To prepare the library, the immunoSEQ multiplex PCR assay was applied. For the multiplex PCR, a mixture combining 60 forward primers for TCR Vbeta segments and 13 reverse primers for TCR Jbeta segments was used. TCRdb stores this immuneACCESS table with in-frame sequences only. Part of the clones is absent; in the studies checked, under half of the shortfall reflects unresolved V genes, and no reason is known for the rest. In all, the sample holds approximately 86,000 clones, and 85% of those were seen once. 7.4% of the sample comes from the top ten. The sample taken for sequencing was PBMCs. The receptors come from a man aged 35-49 years in good health and CMV-seropositive.

The gene calls are TRBV7-3 and TRBJ2-5; the D is unclear. V was clipped by 1 base and J by 2 bases, with 5 bases between them. The CDR3 is 13 residues long. Germline assignment: CDR1 SGHTA and CDR2 FQGTGA. CDR3 DNA sequence: TGTGCCAGCAGCTTAAGAGTACAAGAGACCCAGTACTTC. It specifies CASSLRVQETQYF.

The V and J genes are TRBV5-1 and TRBJ1-6; tentative D call: TRBD1 (5 bases). V shed 0 bases and J shed 8 bases, with 12 bases lying between them. The CDR3 is 15 amino acids. Germline CDR1 and CDR2: SGHRS and YFSETQ. The DNA for the CDR3 is TGCGCCAGCAGCTTGGCCGGGCAGGGATATTCACCCCTCCACTTT. It yields the protein CASSLAGQGYSPLHF.

The chain joins TRBV5-1 to TRBJ2-7; 8 bases map to TRBD2. Germline-derived CDR1 and CDR2 are SGHRS and YFSETQ. The CDR3 length is 15 residues. Germline trimming cut 0 bases from V and 1 base from J; bases unmatched to any gene: 3. Here the CDR3 DNA reads TGCGCCAGCAGCTTGGGATTAGCGGGATCCTACGAGCAGTACTTC. The encoded protein is CASSLGLAGSYEQYF.

The V gene is TRBV2, the J gene TRBJ2-2; 11 bases match TRBD2. Per the germline V gene, CDR1 is SNHLY and CDR2 is FYNNEI. The ends lost 4 bases at V and 0 bases at J; junction bases unmatched: 4. The CDR3 contains 17 residues. The CDR3 is CASSGGLAAANTGELFF. The CDR3 DNA is TGTGCCAGCAGTGGGGGACTAGCGGCCGCGAACACCGGGGAGCTGTTTTTT.

CDR3: CATSRDLGNTEAFF. The CDR3 coding sequence is TGTGCCACCAGCAGAGATCTAGGGAACACTGAAGCTTTCTTT. This chain links TRBV15 with TRBJ1-1; D is uncertain. Germline CDR1 and CDR2: LNHNV and YYDKDF (reference sequence). The CDR3 consists of 14 residues. The germline V and J ends were trimmed by 0 bases and 1 base, with 6 bases remaining between them.

The gene calls are TRBV5-1 and TRBJ2-1; 9 bases agree with TRBD2. This CDR3 contains 14 residues. J gave up 8 bases and V 2 bases, and 5 bases lay outside the gene matches. The germline CDR1 and CDR2 sequences are SGHRS and YFSETQ. The CDR3 loop is CASSLGGGADEQFF. The CDR3, as DNA: TGCGCCAGCAGCTTAGGCGGGGGGGCGGATGAGCAGTTCTTC.

The genes are TRBV27 and TRBJ2-5; D is uncertain. The J call may be incorrect, as the DNA end agrees better with TRBJ2-7. The CDR3 loop spans 11 amino acids. From germline, CDR1 is MNHEY and CDR2 SMNVEV (reference sequence). The CDR3 loop reads CASSPNYEQYF. The CDR3 DNA reads as TGTGCCAGCAGTCCGAACTACGAGCAGTACTTC.

The chain recombines TRBV7-3 with TRBJ2-1; a weak D match, TRBD2 (6 bases). V was shortened by 2 bases and J by 0 bases, with 11 bases between the two germline ends. There are 16 residues in the CDR3. Germline-derived CDR1 and CDR2 are SGHTA and FQGTGA. In DNA form, the CDR3 reads TGTGCCAGCAGCTTATTGGGGGGTAGCTCCTACAATGAGCAGTTCTTC. It yields the protein CASSLLGGSSYNEQFF. The full variable domain, completed using reference TRBV7-3 and TRBJ2-1, is GAGVSQTPSNKVTEKGKYVELRCDPISGHTALYWYRQSLGQGPEFLIYFQGTGAADDSGLPNDRFFAVRPEGSVSTLKIQRTERGDSAVYLCASSLLGGSSYNEQFFGPGTRLTVL.

This clone was seen once. The chain has TRBV7-8 and TRBJ2-7; TRBD2 agrees at 11 bases. This CDR3 comprises 17 residues. V was pared by 5 bases and J by 6 bases, with 15 bases of the junction left unmatched. CDR1 and CDR2 from the germline V gene are SGHVS and FQNEAQ. The CDR3 DNA follows: TGTGCCAGCAGCCGATCAGCCAGTAGCGGGGGGGCAGTCGAGCAGTACTTC. This sequence encodes CASSRSASSGGAVEQYF.

The chain is built from TRBV2 and TRBJ1-5, with TRBD1 as a possible D gene (6 bases). V gave up 1 base and J gave up 1 base, with 11 bases separating them. Germline loops: CDR1 SNHLY, CDR2 FYNNEI. This CDR3 contains 16 residues. CDR3 protein: CASSEVQGGSNQPQHF. The DNA for the CDR3 is TGTGCCAGCAGTGAAGTACAGGGAGGGAGCAATCAGCCCCAGCATTTT.

The V and J genes are TRBV6-1 and TRBJ2-1; possible D gene TRBD1, 6 bases. CDR3 length: 15 residues. Trimming took 5 bases from V and 6 from J, leaving 17 bases between them. CDR1 is MNHNS, CDR2 SASEGT, per germline. The CDR3 protein is CASSKEAQGTNEQFF. As DNA, the CDR3 is TGTGCCAGCAGTAAGGAGGCTCAGGGGACCAATGAGCAGTTCTTC.